A single sample is the source of the 8 T cell receptor beta chains below, sequenced in a study of CD8+ T cells in alopecia areata. As for treatment: oral pan-JAK inhibitor, 5-10 mg twice daily. cDNA serving as the sequencing template came from extracted, reverse transcribed RNA. Clones were read by immunoSEQ multiplex PCR, and TCRdb kept only the in-frame ones, dropping some. The sample includes 150,000 to 200,000 clones, approximately 57% of them seen just once. Sample: CD4+ T cells sorted from blood, taken at week 24, from a patient treated with tofacitinib. The source of these receptors is a human donor with alopecia areata.

The J gene is TRBJ2-3, the V gene TRBV13; 7 bases are a match to TRBD1. V shed 6 bases and J 8 bases; nucleotides not matched to a gene: 14. This CDR3 region has 15 residues. CDR1 is PRHDT and CDR2 is FYEKMQ in the germline V gene (reference sequence). For the CDR3, the DNA is TGTGCCAGCAGTCATGGACAGGCCCCTTTACCTACGCAGTATTTT. It translates to CASSHGQAPLPTQYF.

The rearrangement links TRBV30 to TRBJ2-1, with 7 nucleotides matching TRBD2. The CDR3 sequence is 15 residues long. CDR1 and CDR2 (germline): GTSNPN, SVGIG (reference sequence). V trimming: 2 bases; J trimming: 6 bases; junction bases outside the gene matches: 10. CDR3 nucleotide sequence: TGTGCCTGGAGTCATAGCGGGCGGGCGGGCAATGAGCAGTTCTTC. Its protein product is CAWSHSGRAGNEQFF. Supplemented by reference TRBV30 and TRBJ2-1, the full variable domain reads SQTIHQWPATLVQPVGSPLSLECTVEGTSNPNLYWYRQAAGRGLQLLFYSVGIGQISSEVPQNLSASRPQDRQFILSSKKLLLSDSGFYLCAWSHSGRAGNEQFFGPGTRLTVL.

The chain uses TRBV15 and TRBJ2-3, with 8 bases lining up with TRBD1. CDR1 is LNHNV and CDR2 is YYDKDF in the germline V gene (reference sequence). Unmatched junction bases numbered 22, after V lost 3 bases and J lost 5 bases. The CDR3 is made up of 20 amino acids. CDR3 nucleotides: TGTGCCACCAGCAGCCAACCGGGACAGGAAAATCGGCGTCGTCAAGATACGCAGTATTTT. It translates to CATSSQPGQENRRRQDTQYF. The full variable domain, in which reference TRBV15 and TRBJ2-3 provide the parts outside the CDR3, is DAMVIQNPRYQVTQFGKPVTLSCSQTLNHNVMYWYQQKSSQAPKLLFHYYDKDFNNEADTPDNFQSRRPNTSFCFLDIRSPGLGDTAMYLCATSSQPGQENRRRQDTQYFGPGTRLTVL.

V usage is TRBV7-2 and J usage is TRBJ2-7; D gene uncertain. Deletions cut 3 bases from V and 6 bases from J, with 15 bases between. Germline lookup yields CDR1 SGHTA and CDR2 FQGNSA. The CDR3 sequence is 14 residues long. This chain's CDR3 is CASSFYPPPSEQYF. The CDR3 region has the DNA TGTGCCAGCAGCTTTTACCCTCCCCCTTCCGAGCAGTACTTC.

This clone appeared a few times. V gene TRBV29-1 combines with J gene TRBJ2-7; possibly TRBD2 for D (7 bases). This CDR3 region has 14 residues. The V end was cut by 6 bases, the J end by 6 bases, with 21 bases between. Germline V gene data show CDR1 as SQVTM and CDR2 as ANQGSEA. The CDR3 region is CSVGLKTGSGEQYF. CDR3 nucleotides: TGCAGCGTGGGACTAAAAACAGGGTCTGGCGAGCAGTACTTC.

The V call is TRBV6-6, the J call TRBJ2-7, with D possibly matching TRBD1 (6 bases). Trimming shortened V by 5 bases and J by 7 bases, and 15 bases separated the two germline ends. The CDR3 has 13 amino acids. Germline V gene data show CDR1 as MNHNY and CDR2 as SVGAGI (reference sequence). CDR3 region: CASSKTGLDEQYF. The CDR3 DNA reads TGTGCCAGCAGTAAGACAGGTCTGGATGAGCAGTACTTC.

The V and J genes are TRBV18 and TRBJ2-3; 7 nucleotides line up with TRBD1. V lost 2 bases and J lost 5; bases outside the gene matches: 10. This CDR3 region has 16 residues. The germline V gene encodes CDR1 KGHSH and CDR2 LQKENI. The CDR3 DNA reads as TGTGCCAGCTCACCAGGCGACAGGGTGTCCCAAGATACGCAGTATTTT. Protein sequence: CASSPGDRVSQDTQYF.

This clone occurred a few times. Other DNA sequences within the sample encode an identical CDR3. The chain carries TRBV7-6 and TRBJ2-7, with D possibly TRBD1 on 8 matching bases. With 5 bases removed from V and 2 bases from J, the gap between germline ends came to 16 bases. Per the germline V gene, CDR1 is SGHVS and CDR2 is FNYEAQ. The CDR3 is made up of 15 amino acids. The chain's CDR3 is CASSLDRGLTYEQYF. The DNA for the CDR3 is TGTGCCAGCAGCCTTGACAGGGGACTAACCTACGAGCAGTACTTC.